The 26 T cell receptor beta chains below all came from one sample that was sequenced in a study of T cells after yellow fever vaccination. TCRdb reanalysed the 5' RACE reads using MiXCR and keeps one entry per CDR3 protein. The sample carries about 630,000 distinct CDR3 sequences, about 12% recorded once. Sequencing used PBMCs, obtained on the day of the yellow fever booster vaccination. The receptors stem from a man aged 30 to 39 who received the YFV17D yellow fever vaccine.

This rearrangement joins TRBV20-1 to TRBJ2-1, with 7 bases that match TRBD1. Per germline, CDR1 DFQATT and CDR2 SNEGSKA (reference sequence). This CDR3 region has 13 residues. V shed 3 bases, J shed 5 bases, and the junction held 4 bases outside the gene matches. The CDR3 region has the DNA TGCAGTGCTAGCCGGGACAGAGACAATGAGCAGTTCTTC. Translation: CSASRDRDNEQFF.

This chain connects TRBV20-1 to TRBJ2-1, with D uncertain. This CDR3 has 13 amino acids. V was pared by 1 base and J by 0 bases, with 4 bases between. Looked up from germline, CDR1 is DFQATT and CDR2 is SNEGSKA (reference sequence). CDR3 in amino acids: CSARAPSYNEQFF. CDR3 DNA: TGCAGTGCTAGAGCTCCCTCCTACAATGAGCAGTTCTTC.

This clonotype came up a few times. The V and J genes are TRBV7-2 and TRBJ2-7; D not resolved. Germline CDR1 reads SGHTA; CDR2 reads FQGNSA. Deletions cut 3 bases from V and 5 bases from J, with 8 bases between. The CDR3 is made up of 12 amino acids. CDR3 protein: CASSFRWDEQYF. DNA for the CDR3: TGTGCCAGCAGCTTCAGGTGGGACGAGCAGTACTTC.

This clonotype was recorded a few times. This rearrangement joins TRBV2 to TRBJ2-7; 9 bases align to TRBD2. The CDR3 has 12 amino acids. From germline, CDR1 is SNHLY and CDR2 FYNNEI. V was pared by 9 bases and J by 6 bases, with 6 bases of the junction left unmatched. The CDR3 spells CARAGGVGEQYF. CDR3 sequence (DNA): TGTGCCAGAGCGGGAGGCGTTGGCGAGCAGTACTTC.

The J gene is TRBJ2-1, the V gene TRBV24-1, with D maybe TRBD1 (7 bases). Germline CDR1 and CDR2: KGHDR and SFDVKD. Trimming pared 1 base from V and 3 bases from J, leaving 12 bases between. The CDR3 sequence is 16 residues long. The CDR3 here is CATSDFGGGDYNEQFF. The CDR3 DNA sequence: TGTGCCACCAGTGATTTCGGAGGGGGCGACTACAATGAGCAGTTCTTC.

This clonotype was seen only a few times. J is TRBJ2-3 and V is TRBV19; 10 bases are a match to TRBD2. With 6 bases clipped from V and 7 bases from J, the junction kept 4 bases outside the gene matches. Germline CDR1 and CDR2: LNHDA and SQIVND (reference sequence). The CDR3 is 13 amino acids. CDR3 in amino acids: CASRELAGNTQYF. CDR3 sequence (DNA): TGTGCCAGTAGGGAACTAGCGGGAAATACGCAGTATTTT.

This clonotype was detected only a few times. The chain uses TRBV5-5 and TRBJ2-6; TRBD2 matches 7 bases. The CDR3 sequence is 17 residues long. J was trimmed by 0 bases and V by 3 bases; bases with no gene match: 6. The germline CDR1 and CDR2 sequences are SGHKS and YYEKEE (reference sequence). The CDR3 nucleotides are TGTGCCAGCAGCTCCCGTGCGGGAGACTCTGGGGCCAACGTCCTGACTTTC. This gives the protein CASSSRAGDSGANVLTF.

V is TRBV6-5 and J is TRBJ1-5; D not resolved. V was trimmed by 7 bases and J by 2 bases, leaving 12 bases between them. Germline values: CDR1 MNHEY, CDR2 SVGAGI. The CDR3 totals 14 residues. CDR3 protein: CASKKMEGNQPQHF. The CDR3 DNA reads TGTGCCAGCAAAAAAATGGAGGGCAATCAGCCCCAGCATTTT.

V usage is TRBV28 and J usage is TRBJ2-7; no definite D call. The CDR3 runs 11 residues. The germline gives CDR1 MDHEN, CDR2 SYDVKM. The germline V and J ends were trimmed by 3 bases and 12 bases, with 12 bases remaining between them. For the CDR3, the DNA is TGTGCCAGCAGTTTCTTTGGCGGCAGGTACTTC. It encodes CASSFFGGRYF. The full variable domain, completed using reference TRBV28 and TRBJ2-7, is DVKVTQSSRYLVKRTGEKVFLECVQDMDHENMFWYRQDPGLGLRLIYFSYDVKMKEKGDIPEGYSVSREKKERFSLILESASTNQTSMYLCASSFFGGRYFGPGTRLTVT.

This chain joins TRBV11-2 and TRBJ2-2; the match to TRBD2 covers 14 bases. The J segment lost 6 bases and the V segment lost 5 bases, leaving 14 bases of the junction unmatched. Germline-derived CDR1 and CDR2 are SGHAT and FQNNGV. The CDR3 is 19 residues long. The chain's CDR3 is CASSPLAGLAGVSSGELFF. The CDR3 DNA is TGTGCCAGCAGCCCTTTAGCGGGACTAGCGGGAGTATCATCCGGGGAGCTGTTTTTT.

This clonotype appeared a few times. The V and J genes are TRBV18 and TRBJ2-1, with a tentative D call TRBD1 (6 bases). Germline CDR1 reads KGHSH; CDR2 reads LQKENI. The CDR3 runs 14 residues. V lost 3 bases and J 10 bases, leaving 16 bases between the germline ends. The CDR3 loop reads CASSPTPDRLEQFF. DNA for the CDR3: TGTGCCAGCTCACCGACCCCCGACAGGTTGGAGCAGTTCTTC. The complete variable domain, with remaining parts taken from reference TRBV18 and TRBJ2-1, reads NAGVMQNPRHLVRRRGQEARLRCSPMKGHSHVYWYRQLPEEGLKFMVYLQKENIIDESGMPKERFSAEFPKEGPSILRIQQVVRGDSAAYFCASSPTPDRLEQFFGPGTRLTVL.

V usage is TRBV20-1 and J usage is TRBJ1-1; TRBD1 agrees at 9 bases. After removal of 3 bases from V and 7 bases from J, the junction contained 9 bases not matched to a gene. The CDR3 covers 14 residues. The V gene's germline CDR1 is DFQATT and CDR2 SNEGSKA (reference sequence). As DNA, the CDR3 is TGCAGTGCTAGCGTTACAGGGGGCGCGGTTGAAGCTTTCTTT. It is translated as CSASVTGGAVEAFF.

This clonotype was seen a handful of times. The chain uses TRBV7-2 and TRBJ2-5, with D unresolved. Per the germline V gene, CDR1 is SGHTA and CDR2 is FQGNSA. V shed 0 bases and J shed 0 bases, with 5 bases lying between them. CDR3 size: 14 residues. For the CDR3, the DNA is TGTGCCAGCAGCTTAGCAGTGTACCAAGAGACCCAGTACTTC. Translated, it gives CASSLAVYQETQYF.

The chain combines TRBV5-1 with TRBJ2-3, with unresolved D. Trimming shortened V by 1 base and J by 4 bases, and 7 bases separated the two germline ends. CDR1 SGHRS and CDR2 YFSETQ come from the germline V gene. This CDR3 has 13 residues. The DNA of the CDR3 is TGCGCCAGCAGCTTGATGAAGCCAGATACGCAGTATTTT. Its translation: CASSLMKPDTQYF.

This clonotype has more than one count but fewer than ten. Written as DNA, the CDR3 is TGCGCCAGCAGCCCGAGCGGGAGCAAACGGGTAGATACGCAGTATTTT. Translated: CASSPSGSKRVDTQYF. V is TRBV5-1 and J is TRBJ2-3; 8 bases agree with TRBD2. The ends lost 4 bases at V and 5 bases at J; junction bases unmatched: 12. The V gene's germline CDR1 is SGHRS and CDR2 YFSETQ. This CDR3 contains 16 residues.

This clonotype turned up a few times. This chain connects TRBV7-2 to TRBJ2-5; D is undetermined. V gave up 3 bases and J gave up 2 bases, with 16 bases separating them. The length of the CDR3 is 16 residues. The V gene's germline CDR1 is SGHTA and CDR2 FQGNSA. As DNA, the CDR3 is TGTGCCAGCAGCTTCCTCCCCCGGGCGGCGCAAGAGACCCAGTACTTC. Translated, it gives CASSFLPRAAQETQYF.

Only a few counts were recorded for this clonotype. V gene TRBV12-3 or TRBV12-4 combines with J gene TRBJ2-2; 13 bases align to TRBD2. The trim removed 5 bases at V and 6 bases at J, leaving 12 bases unmatched. The CDR3 runs to 18 residues. The CDR3: CASSGWTSGSTGAGELFF. CDR3 sequence (DNA): TGTGCCAGCAGTGGGTGGACTAGCGGGAGCACAGGGGCCGGGGAGCTGTTTTTT.

This clonotype occurred a few times. The CDR3 DNA follows: TGTGCCAGCAGTCTCCCCCGCGGACACGAGCAGTACTTC. Translating it yields CASSLPRGHEQYF. This chain connects TRBV6-2 or TRBV6-3 to TRBJ2-7; D call uncertain. Trimming left V 5 bases short and J 5 bases short, with 13 bases between. The germline V gene has CDR1 MNHEY and CDR2 SVGEGT. The CDR3 spans 13 residues.

The rearrangement joins TRBV29-1 to TRBJ2-1; the match to TRBD1 covers 9 bases. Unmatched junction bases numbered 11, after V lost 7 bases and J lost 7 bases. Germline assignment: CDR1 SQVTM and CDR2 ANQGSEA. CDR3 length: 14 residues. The CDR3 protein is CSATTGTGTNEQFF. As DNA, the CDR3 is TGCAGCGCTACGACCGGGACAGGGACTAATGAGCAGTTCTTC.

The chain couples TRBV27 to TRBJ2-3; D gene ambiguous. Trimming took 2 bases from V and 6 from J, leaving 15 bases between them. The CDR3 length is 15 residues. Per germline, CDR1 MNHEY and CDR2 SMNVEV (reference sequence). The CDR3 here is CASSLEESQSDTQYF. In nucleotides, the CDR3 is TGTGCCAGCAGTTTAGAGGAGTCTCAATCCGATACGCAGTATTTT.

Here the CDR3 DNA reads TGTGCCAGCAGCTTGTATGGAGGAGGGGAGACCCAGTACTTC. It is translated as CASSLYGGGETQYF. This chain connects TRBV5-4 to TRBJ2-5, with D tentatively TRBD2 (6 bases). With 1 base removed from V and 5 bases from J, the gap between germline ends came to 12 bases. CDR1 and CDR2 from the germline V gene are SGHNT and YYREEE (reference sequence). The CDR3 sequence is 14 residues long. Looking up the rest from reference TRBV5-4 and TRBJ2-5 gives the full variable domain: ETGVTQSPTHLIKTRGQQVTLRCSSQSGHNTVSWYQQALGQGPQFIFQYYREEENGRGNFPPRFSGLQFPNYSSELNVNALELDDSALYLCASSLYGGGETQYFGPGTRLLVL.

The chain employs TRBV4-3 and TRBJ2-2; D is ambiguous. The CDR3 covers 14 residues. Germline V lookup: CDR1 LGHNA, CDR2 YSLEER. V lost 3 bases, J lost 7 bases, and 12 bases lay in between. CDR3 region: CASSQDLLGGELFF. CDR3 in DNA: TGCGCCAGCAGCCAGGACCTTTTGGGCGGGGAGCTGTTTTTT.

The chain couples TRBV6-5 to TRBJ2-2; 7 nucleotides align to TRBD2. V gave up 3 bases and J gave up 3 bases; unmatched junction bases: 10. This CDR3 spans 17 amino acids. Germline values: CDR1 MNHEY, CDR2 SVGAGI. The chain's CDR3 is CASSYLGGSGDTGELFF. The CDR3, as DNA: TGTGCCAGCAGTTATCTGGGAGGGAGCGGGGACACCGGGGAGCTGTTTTTT.

The gene calls are TRBV3-1 and TRBJ1-2, with D maybe TRBD1 (5 bases). V lost 1 base, J lost 7 bases, and 19 bases lay in between. The CDR3 covers 16 residues. Germline V gene data show CDR1 as LGHDT and CDR2 as YNNKEL (reference sequence). CDR3 amino acids: CASSQVRRGSTSGYTF. Here the CDR3 DNA reads TGTGCCAGCAGCCAAGTTAGACGGGGGTCTACTAGTGGCTACACCTTC.

V and J are TRBV20-1 and TRBJ2-1, with 11 bases that match TRBD2. CDR3 size: 16 residues. Germline V CDR1 and CDR2: DFQATT, SNEGSKA (reference sequence). V was pared by 6 bases and J by 3 bases, with 10 bases of the junction left unmatched. The CDR3, as DNA: TGCAGTGCGAGCAAGGGACTAGCGGTGATCTACAATGAGCAGTTCTTC. It encodes CSASKGLAVIYNEQFF.

Here the CDR3 DNA reads TGCAGTGCTAGAGGAGGGGAACGTGGCTACACCTTC. Protein product: CSARGGERGYTF. This chain joins TRBV20-1 and TRBJ1-2, with a weak D call TRBD1 (5 bases). The CDR3 contains 12 residues. V lost 1 base, J lost 7 bases, and 10 bases lay in between. The germline gives CDR1 DFQATT, CDR2 SNEGSKA (reference sequence).